Shown below are 14 T cell receptor beta chains from a single sample sequenced in a study of cytomegalovirus exposure and HLA in healthy donors. PCR amplification relied on 60 Vbeta primers (plus 13 Jbeta primers). Produced via immunoSEQ multiplex PCR; TCRdb's table is partial and in-frame only. The sample holds 99,000 or so clones, over 70% seen once. Sequenced input: PBMCs. Every receptor here comes from a woman in her 40s in good health and CMV-seropositive.

The V gene is TRBV19, the J gene TRBJ1-5, with D perhaps TRBD1 (5 bases). Germline-derived CDR1 and CDR2 are LNHDA and SQIVND (reference sequence). There are 14 residues in the CDR3. V dropped 4 bases and J dropped 7 bases, with 14 bases sitting between them. The chain's CDR3 is CASSTRDWSQPQHF. CDR3 in DNA: TGTGCCAGTAGTACCCGGGACTGGAGCCAGCCCCAGCATTTT.

The chain is built from TRBV4-1 and TRBJ1-5; TRBD1 matches 8 bases. The CDR3 contains 15 residues. Germline lookup yields CDR1 MGHRA and CDR2 YSYEKL. J lost 4 bases, V lost 3 bases, and 5 bases had no gene match. This CDR3 reads CASSQRWTGNQPQHF. In nucleotides, the CDR3 is TGCGCCAGCAGCCAGAGATGGACAGGGAATCAGCCCCAGCATTTT.

The rearrangement uses TRBV5-5 and TRBJ2-7; perhaps TRBD1 as D (6 bases). V was cut by 4 bases and J by 0 bases, with 14 bases left in between. Germline values: CDR1 SGHKS, CDR2 YYEKEE (reference sequence). This CDR3 is 15 amino acids long. CDR3 residues: CASSASGTSSYEQYF. In nucleotides, the CDR3 is TGTGCCAGCAGCGCCTCCGGGACAAGCTCCTACGAGCAGTACTTC.

The sample holds one count of this clone. The chain uses TRBV28 and TRBJ1-1, with 7 bases identical to TRBD1. V lost 5 bases to trimming and J lost 4 bases; unmatched junction nucleotides: 16. The CDR3 covers 17 residues. The germline CDR1 and CDR2 sequences are MDHEN and SYDVKM. The CDR3 loop reads CASSQYTRRQGATEAFF. The DNA of the CDR3 is TGTGCCAGCAGTCAATATACCCGACGACAGGGCGCCACTGAAGCTTTCTTT.

The V call is TRBV5-1, the J call TRBJ2-3; 9 bases align to TRBD2. Germline CDR1 is SGHRS and CDR2 is YFSETQ. V was pared by 4 bases and J by 2 bases, with 14 bases of the junction left unmatched. The CDR3 covers 18 residues. Here the CDR3 reads CASSTGWRTSAYTDTQYF. CDR3 DNA sequence: TGCGCCAGCAGCACAGGATGGAGGACTAGCGCCTACACAGATACGCAGTATTTT.

This sequence joins TRBV27 and TRBJ2-7; D call uncertain. Trimming stripped 5 bases from V and 3 bases from J, with 17 bases between. Per the germline V gene, CDR1 is MNHEY and CDR2 is SMNVEV (reference sequence). The CDR3 contains 15 residues. The DNA for the CDR3 is TGTGCCAGCAGTCCTAAGACATGGGTGGGCTACGAGCAGTACTTC. This gives the protein CASSPKTWVGYEQYF.

The chain links TRBV14 to TRBJ2-7, with TRBD1 identical over 12 bases. The CDR3 consists of 16 residues. CDR1 is SGHDN, CDR2 FVKESK, per germline. V was clipped by 6 bases and J by 5 bases; unmatched bases: 11. The CDR3 coding sequence is TGTGCCAGCAGTCTTACAAGGGACAGGGGGCTTCACGAGCAGTACTTC. Its protein is CASSLTRDRGLHEQYF.

There are a few counts of this clone. The V gene is TRBV5-6, the J gene TRBJ2-5; no reliable D call. The CDR3 covers 17 residues. The germline V gene has CDR1 SGHDT and CDR2 YYEEEE. The ends were cut back, 1 base at V and 0 bases at J, with 16 bases in the middle. This CDR3 is CASSLLMSAENQETQYF. As DNA, the CDR3 is TGTGCCAGCAGCTTGTTAATGAGTGCGGAAAACCAAGAGACCCAGTACTTC. Using reference TRBV5-6 and TRBJ2-5 for the parts outside the CDR3, the full variable domain is DAGVTQSPTHLIKTRGQQVTLRCSPKSGHDTVSWYQQALGQGPQFIFQYYEEEERQRGNFPDRFSGHQFPNYSSELNVNALLLGDSALYLCASSLLMSAENQETQYFGPGTRLLVL.

CDR3 loop: CASSVYGTGTDTQYF. CDR3 DNA sequence: TGTGCCAGCAGCGTGTACGGGACAGGCACAGATACGCAGTATTTT. The chain recombines TRBV7-3 with TRBJ2-3, with 7 bases identical to TRBD1. Germline V gene lookup returns CDR1 SGHTA and CDR2 FQGTGA. V was clipped by 5 bases and J by 1 base; unmatched bases: 6. This CDR3 spans 15 amino acids.

The chain recombines TRBV18 with TRBJ1-2, with 8 positions matching TRBD1. Unmatched junction bases numbered 6, after V lost 2 bases and J lost 1 base. The CDR3 runs 16 residues. The germline V gene has CDR1 KGHSH and CDR2 LQKENI. CDR3 DNA: TGTGCCAGCTCACCAAGCAGGACAGGGATTAACTATGGCTACACCTTC. This gives the protein CASSPSRTGINYGYTF.

V is TRBV29-1 and J is TRBJ2-7, with 7 bases aligning to TRBD1. The J segment lost 3 bases and the V segment lost 5 bases, leaving 4 bases of the junction unmatched. This CDR3 has 12 residues. CDR1 and CDR2 from the germline V gene are SQVTM and ANQGSEA. The CDR3 DNA follows: TGCAGCGTTACTTGGGACAGCTACGAGCAGTACTTC. As protein: CSVTWDSYEQYF.

The chain uses TRBV7-2 and TRBJ2-3; 8 positions match TRBD2. V was pared by 0 bases and J by 1 base, with 6 bases of the junction left unmatched. Germline V gene data show CDR1 as SGHTA and CDR2 as FQGNSA. The CDR3 has 17 amino acids. Here the CDR3 DNA reads TGTGCCAGCAGCTTAGCGGGGGCGGGGGGACGCACAGATACGCAGTATTTT. Residues: CASSLAGAGGRTDTQYF.

This clone was recorded only once. The chain couples TRBV7-9 to TRBJ1-5, with D possibly matching TRBD1 (6 bases). The CDR3 runs to 17 residues. V lost 1 base and J lost 2, with 15 bases in between. Germline CDR1 is SEHNR and CDR2 is FQNEAQ (reference sequence). The CDR3 DNA reads as TGTGCCAGCAGCTTAGGGGACACCGCAGATGGCAATCAGCCCCAGCATTTT. This encodes CASSLGDTADGNQPQHF.

V gene TRBV5-4 combines with J gene TRBJ2-7; 8 nucleotides agree with TRBD1. The CDR3 is 16 amino acids. CDR1 and CDR2 from the germline V gene are SGHNT and YYREEE (reference sequence). V was clipped by 4 bases and J by 2 bases; unmatched bases: 11. This CDR3 is CASSPGEDRDTYEQYF. The CDR3 DNA reads TGTGCCAGCAGCCCCGGGGAGGACAGGGATACCTACGAGCAGTACTTC.